This T cell receptor (beta chain) derives from a study of T cells in Graves' hyperthyroidism and ophthalmopathy (dated by TCRdb to between 2018 and 2021). Study-level background: Peripheral blood samples were taken at the time of initial diagnosis, prior to any treatment. After blood sampling, hyperthyroidism patients were treated with methimazole at a starting dose of 30 mg daily, and ophthalmopathy patients were treated with high-dose intravenous methylprednisolone. To identify distinguishing TCR V-J signatures, a discovery cohort of around 100 patients was used, comprising 43 with Graves' ophthalmopathy and roughly 60 with stable Graves' hyperthyroidism. Prospective prediction of ophthalmopathy was tested in an independent validation cohort of 18 to 20 hyperthyroidism patients and approximately 17 patients who later progressed to ophthalmopathy. The paper describes TCR Vbeta CDR3 sequencing of 135 peripheral blood samples, made up of roughly 40 ophthalmopathy patients, approximately 76 hyperthyroidism patients and some 17 progressor patients. In about six Graves' hyperthyroidism patients, the study also compared T-cell repertoires from thyroid tissue with T-cell repertoires from blood. For training and testing, the 100 or so patients in the discovery cohort were randomly divided in a 7:3 ratio. General study outcomes and caveats: Sample size was not statistically predetermined, and investigators were not blinded to group allocation. In cross-validation, a model built on a 13 V-J signature told ophthalmopathy apart from stable hyperthyroidism with 85% to 90% sensitivity and about 81% specificity, and in testing the same model reached 80%/75%. During validation, the model predicted progression to ophthalmopathy a median of around six months ahead of onset, with 70.59% sensitivity and roughly 75% specificity. Blood samples also contained most of the expanded thyroid clonotypes (frequency above 0.001), which suggests that blood repertoires may reflect thyroid immune responses.

This clonotype was seen a handful of times. What this receptor recognizes is not known. A read error may account for a junction end that differs from germline. Including the terminal cysteine and phenylalanine, the CDR3 comprises 16 residues. Here the CDR3 DNA is all that survives: 48 bases in frame from base 1. CDR1 and CDR2 are read off the germline V gene as SGHTA and FQGNSA. Ophthalmopathy patients had moderately to severely active disease, Clinical Activity Score of at least 3, NOSPECS grade of at least 4, and duration under 3 months. Any patient with an uncontrolled infection, another autoimmune disease, pregnancy or lactation was excluded. Diagnoses were established on the basis of clinical symptoms, serum thyroxine and TRAb, thyroid ultrasound, and orbital computed tomography. PBMCs were separated from roughly 10 ml of fresh peripheral blood using Ficoll-Paque density gradient centrifugation. Total RNA was extracted with Trizol reagent, and quality was checked on an Agilent 2100 Bioanalyzer.

The TCR beta CDR3 regions were amplified from RNA transcripts. The first round of RT-PCR for the TCR CDR3 was performed with the HTBI primer set and the Qiagen OneStep RT-PCR kit. The libraries were constructed in a second round of multiplex PCR and then size-selected and purified. Paired-end sequencing of the libraries was performed with 100 bp reads on an Illumina HiSeq2000. Processing in the source paper ran as follows. SOAPnuke was used to process the raw data, with reads discarded if the reads contained adapters or uncalled bases, had a mean Phred below 15, or lacked an exact constant-primer or identifier match. COPE v1.2.5 was used to merge high-quality paired reads, and clonotypes were defined as unique nucleotide sequences. Clonotypes were aligned to IMGT TRBV, TRBD and TRBJ reference segments using MiTCR v1.1. The analysis was restricted to V-J combinations with a frequency above 0.0001, which together covered 99.2% of the repertoires. The TCS score was defined as F50 (clonal expansion) divided by E x V (chaos), with BLOSUM62-based TCRdist calculated between CDR3 peptides within each V-J. Welch's t-statistics and random forest reduced some 510 V-J features to 10 to 15, which were used in a naive Bayes classifier (R e1071). The public reads were run again by TCRdb, first through fastp at Q25 and then through MiXCR, and only productive beta chains were kept. Every distinct CDR3 protein forms one entry, paired with its most common genes and DNA. The V and J calls follow TCRdb's processing rather than the paper's. The sample records approximately 620,000 distinct CDR3 sequences, more than 15% of which are singletons. Jointly, the top ten make up 2.5% to 4% of the sample.

This clonotype was sampled from a woman between 35 and 50 years old with Graves' ophthalmopathy. What was sequenced was blood. The chain is assembled from TRBV7-2 and TRBJ2-7, with a tentative D gene TRBD2 over 6 matching bases. The bases are TGTGCCGGCAGCTTAACGCTCGCGGAGGGAACCTACGAGCAGTACTTC. It translates as CAGSLTLAEGTYEQYF.